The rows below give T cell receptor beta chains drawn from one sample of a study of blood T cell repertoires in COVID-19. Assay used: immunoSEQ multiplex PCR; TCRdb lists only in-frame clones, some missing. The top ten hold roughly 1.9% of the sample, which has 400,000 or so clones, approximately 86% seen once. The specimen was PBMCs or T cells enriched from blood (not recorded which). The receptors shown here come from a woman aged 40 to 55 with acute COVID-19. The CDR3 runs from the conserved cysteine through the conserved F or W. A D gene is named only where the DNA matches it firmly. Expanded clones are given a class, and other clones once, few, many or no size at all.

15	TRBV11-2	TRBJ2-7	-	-	CASSFSSGVSYEQYF	TGTGCCAGCAGCTTTTCTTCAGGGGTTTCCTACGAGCAGTACTTC
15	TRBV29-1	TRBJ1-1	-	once	CSVEWGLGPATEAFF	TGCAGCGTGGAATGGGGACTGGGTCCGGCCACTGAAGCTTTCTTT
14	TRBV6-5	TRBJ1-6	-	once	CASSSGLSNSPLHF	TGTGCCAGCAGTTCGGGACTGAGTAATTCACCCCTCCACTTT
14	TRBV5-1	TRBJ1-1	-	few	CASRDQAMNTEAFF	TGCGCCAGCAGAGATCAGGCCATGAACACTGAAGCTTTCTTT
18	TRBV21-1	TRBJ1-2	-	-	CASSPRARLPTSVRGYTF	TGTGCCAGCAGCCCCCGCGCCAGACTTCCAACTAGTGTTAGGGGCTACACCTTC
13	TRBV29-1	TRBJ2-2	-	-	CSVALGNTGELFF	TGCAGCGTCGCACTTGGGAACACCGGGGAGCTGTTTTTT
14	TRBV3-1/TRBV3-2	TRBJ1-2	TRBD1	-	CASSSGTVRYGYTF	TGTGCCAGCAGCTCCGGGACAGTTAGATATGGCTACACCTTC
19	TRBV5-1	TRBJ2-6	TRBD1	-	CASSGLGQAPFSGANVLTF	TGCGCCAGCAGCGGGTTGGGACAGGCCCCTTTCTCTGGGGCCAACGTCCTGACTTTC
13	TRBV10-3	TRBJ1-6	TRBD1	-	CAISQGANSPLHF	TGTGCCATCTCGCAGGGGGCGAATTCACCCCTCCACTTT
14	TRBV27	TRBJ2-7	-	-	CASSLSRSSYEQYF	TGTGCCAGCAGTTTATCCCGGAGCTCCTACGAGCAGTACTTC
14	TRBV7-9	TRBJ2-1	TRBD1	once	CASSGRTGGNEQFF	TGTGCCAGCAGCGGACGGACAGGGGGGAATGAGCAGTTCTTC
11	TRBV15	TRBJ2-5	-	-	CATSQKETQYF	TGTGCCACCAGCCAGAAAGAGACCCAGTACTTC
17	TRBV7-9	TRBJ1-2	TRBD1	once	CASSLGQGAPPWYGYTF	TGTGCCAGCAGTTTGGGGCAGGGGGCTCCTCCTTGGTATGGCTACACCTTC
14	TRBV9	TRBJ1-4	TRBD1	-	CASSLDRGREKLFF	TGTGCCAGCAGCCTCGACAGGGGGCGCGAAAAACTGTTTTTT
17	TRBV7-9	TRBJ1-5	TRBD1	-	CASGPSGTGFPDQPQHF	TGTGCCAGCGGCCCGTCCGGGACAGGGTTTCCGGATCAGCCCCAGCATTTT
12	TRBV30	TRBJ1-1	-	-	CAWRGGGDLAFF	TGTGCCTGGAGAGGGGGGGGAGATTTAGCTTTCTTT
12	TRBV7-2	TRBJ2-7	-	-	CASSPVPYEQYF	TGTGCCAGCAGCCCGGTCCCCTACGAGCAGTACTTC
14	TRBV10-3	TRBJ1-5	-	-	CAISESAGYQPQHF	TGTGCCATCAGTGAGTCGGCGGGATATCAGCCCCAGCATTTT
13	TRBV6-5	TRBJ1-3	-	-	CASSKTNGNTIYF	TGTGCCAGCAGTAAGACAAATGGAAACACCATATATTTT
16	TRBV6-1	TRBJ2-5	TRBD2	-	CASSELVAGGQGTQYF	TGTGCCAGCAGTGAATTGGTGGCGGGGGGGCAAGGGACCCAGTACTTC
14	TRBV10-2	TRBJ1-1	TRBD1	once	CASRAGGLNTEAFF	TGCGCCAGCAGGGCAGGGGGGTTGAACACTGAAGCTTTCTTT
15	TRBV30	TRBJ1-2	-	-	CAWKEDRLPSYGYTF	TGTGCCTGGAAAGAAGACCGACTGCCGAGCTATGGCTACACCTTC
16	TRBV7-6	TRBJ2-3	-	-	CASSSVVGTVTDTQYF	TGTGCCAGCAGCTCGGTGGTAGGGACTGTCACAGATACGCAGTATTTT
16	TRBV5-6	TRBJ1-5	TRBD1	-	CASSAGTGGSNQPQHF	TGTGCCAGCAGCGCTGGGACAGGGGGGAGCAATCAGCCCCAGCATTTT
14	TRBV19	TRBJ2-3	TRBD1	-	CASARQGAADTQYF	TGTGCCAGTGCCCGACAGGGAGCGGCAGATACGCAGTATTTT
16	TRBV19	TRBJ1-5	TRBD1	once	CASSIFGTGGNQPQHF	TGTGCCAGTAGTATATTTGGGACAGGGGGCAATCAGCCCCAGCATTTT
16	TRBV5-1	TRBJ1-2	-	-	CASSLESRRTDYGYTF	TGCGCCAGCAGCTTAGAGTCTCGAAGGACAGACTATGGCTACACCTTC
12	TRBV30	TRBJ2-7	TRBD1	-	CASRDRGYEQYF	TGTGCCAGCCGGGACAGGGGCTACGAGCAGTACTTC
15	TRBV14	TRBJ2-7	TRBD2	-	CASSHRLAGRMEQYF	TGTGCCAGCAGCCACCGACTAGCGGGGAGAATGGAGCAGTACTTC
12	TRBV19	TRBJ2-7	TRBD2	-	CASSSGGFEQYF	TGTGCCAGTTCAAGCGGGGGGTTCGAGCAGTACTTC
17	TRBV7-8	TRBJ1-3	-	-	CASSLGGVFGGQNTIYF	TGTGCCAGCAGCTTAGGGGGGGTTTTTGGAGGGCAAAACACCATATATTTT
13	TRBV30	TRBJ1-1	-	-	CAWSVQGDTEAFF	TGTGCCTGGAGTGTACAAGGGGACACTGAAGCTTTCTTT
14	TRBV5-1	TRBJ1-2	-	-	CASSAGQSNYGYTF	TGCGCCAGCAGCGCCGGACAGTCTAACTATGGCTACACCTTC
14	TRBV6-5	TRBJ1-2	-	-	CASSYSKLNYGYTF	TGTGCCAGCAGTTACTCGAAACTGAACTATGGCTACACCTTC
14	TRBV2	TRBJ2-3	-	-	CASMNARSTDTQYF	TGTGCCAGCATGAACGCCAGATCCACAGATACGCAGTATTTT
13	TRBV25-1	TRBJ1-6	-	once	CASGGVMISPLHF	TGTGCCAGCGGGGGGGTTATGATTTCACCCCTCCACTTT
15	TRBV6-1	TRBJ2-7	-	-	CASSEQGGRFYEQYF	TGTGCCAGCAGTGAACAAGGTGGGAGGTTTTACGAGCAGTACTTC
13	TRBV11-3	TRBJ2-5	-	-	CASSLGPRETQYF	TGTGCCAGCAGCCTAGGTCCCCGAGAGACCCAGTACTTC
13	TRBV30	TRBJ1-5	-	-	CAWSVYRNQPQHF	TGTGCCTGGAGTGTTTATAGAAATCAGCCCCAGCATTTT
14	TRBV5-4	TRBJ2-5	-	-	CASSELEGRETQYF	TGTGCCAGCAGCGAGCTCGAGGGCAGGGAGACCCAGTACTTC
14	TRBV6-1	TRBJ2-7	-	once	CASSEANRVDEQYF	TGTGCCAGCAGTGAAGCGAACAGGGTGGATGAGCAGTACTTC
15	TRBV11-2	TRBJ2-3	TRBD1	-	CASSSTTGNADTQYF	TGTGCCAGCAGCTCCACGACAGGGAATGCAGATACGCAGTATTTT
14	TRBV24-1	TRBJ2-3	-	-	CATSDSFFTDTQYF	TGTGCCACCAGTGATTCCTTCTTCACAGATACGCAGTATTTT
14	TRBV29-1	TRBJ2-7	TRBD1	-	CSVAAQGMSYEQYF	TGCAGCGTTGCAGCACAGGGGATGTCCTACGAGCAGTACTTC